This TCR beta chain was identified during a study of blood T cell repertoires in COVID-19. This clone has just one count. Original data processing: Scientists estimated how many nucleated cells there were by amplifying reference gene primers. Measured with immunoSEQ multiplex PCR; TCRdb has only the in-frame clones, and not every one. That table furnishes V, J and clone size, whereas the DNA furnished D and trimming. The top ten clones hold roughly 0.92% of a sample with approximately 480,000 clones, approximately 89% of them seen once. Enrollment of patients from Seattle took place during active infection, with longitudinal follow-up. V shed 4 bases and J shed 6 bases, with 20 bases lying between them. The CDR3 contains 15 residues. Per the germline V gene, CDR1 is SGHDT and CDR2 is YYEEEE.

V and J are TRBV5-6 and TRBJ2-7, with a weak D call TRBD1 (5 bases). The sequenced sample was peripheral blood. The receptor was derived from a man aged 18-30 years with COVID-19, enrolled during active disease. The CDR3 loop is CASSQWGRVRREQYF. The CDR3 bases are TGTGCCAGCAGCCAGTGGGGCAGGGTTCGTCGCGAGCAGTACTTC. The variable domain in full, with the rest retrieved from reference TRBV5-6 and TRBJ2-7, is DAGVTQSPTHLIKTRGQQVTLRCSPKSGHDTVSWYQQALGQGPQFIFQYYEEEERQRGNFPDRFSGHQFPNYSSELNVNALLLGDSALYLCASSQWGRVRREQYFGPGTRLTVT.